Detailed here is one T cell receptor (beta chain). The data were produced by immunoSEQ multiplex PCR, yet TCRdb's version contains in-frame clones alone and is incomplete. The sample shows 100,000 or so clones, 91% of them seen only once. The data belong to a study of control samples from healthy donors and cancer patients. Material for sequencing was blood. The TCR sequence derives from a woman aged 30 to 39 in good health.

As DNA, the CDR3 is TGTGCCAGCAGCCAAGGGGGGGATGGCAATCAGCCCCAGCATTTT. This gives the protein CASSQGGDGNQPQHF. This chain connects TRBV3-1 (or the pseudogene TRBV3-2) to TRBJ1-5; TRBD1 might be the D (5 bases). CDR3 length: 15 amino acids. The ends were cut back, 1 base at V and 2 bases at J, with 9 bases in the middle. Germline V lookup: CDR1 LGHDT, CDR2 YNNKEL (reference sequence).